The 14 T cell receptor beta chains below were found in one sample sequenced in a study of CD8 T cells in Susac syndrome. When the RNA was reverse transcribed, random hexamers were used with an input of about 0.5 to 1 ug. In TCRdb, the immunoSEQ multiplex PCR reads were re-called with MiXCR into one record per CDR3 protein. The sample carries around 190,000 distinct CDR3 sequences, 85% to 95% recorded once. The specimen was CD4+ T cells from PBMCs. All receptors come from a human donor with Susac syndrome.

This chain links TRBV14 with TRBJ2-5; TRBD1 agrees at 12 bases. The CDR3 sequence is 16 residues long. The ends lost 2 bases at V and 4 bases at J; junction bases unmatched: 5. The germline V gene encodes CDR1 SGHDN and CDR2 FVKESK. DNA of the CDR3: TGTGCCAGCAGCCAATTTGGGACAGGGGGCCCAGAGACCCAGTACTTC. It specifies CASSQFGTGGPETQYF.

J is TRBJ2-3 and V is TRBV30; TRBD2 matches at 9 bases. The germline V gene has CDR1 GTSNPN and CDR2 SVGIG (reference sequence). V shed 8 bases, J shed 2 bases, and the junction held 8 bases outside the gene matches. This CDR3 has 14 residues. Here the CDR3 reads CARRTSAVTDTQYF. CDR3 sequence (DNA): TGTGCCCGTCGGACTAGCGCCGTCACAGATACGCAGTATTTT.

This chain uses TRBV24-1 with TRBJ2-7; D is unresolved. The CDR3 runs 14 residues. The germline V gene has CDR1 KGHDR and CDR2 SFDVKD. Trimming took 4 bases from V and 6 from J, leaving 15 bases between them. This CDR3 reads CATSEARGFGEQYF. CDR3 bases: TGTGCCACCAGTGAGGCGCGCGGTTTCGGCGAGCAGTACTTC.

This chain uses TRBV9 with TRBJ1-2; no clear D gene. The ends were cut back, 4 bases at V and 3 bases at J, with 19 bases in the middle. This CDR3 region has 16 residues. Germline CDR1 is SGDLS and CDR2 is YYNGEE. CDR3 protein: CASSRTPASEHYGYTF. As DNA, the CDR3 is TGTGCCAGCAGCCGGACCCCGGCTTCGGAACACTATGGCTACACCTTC.

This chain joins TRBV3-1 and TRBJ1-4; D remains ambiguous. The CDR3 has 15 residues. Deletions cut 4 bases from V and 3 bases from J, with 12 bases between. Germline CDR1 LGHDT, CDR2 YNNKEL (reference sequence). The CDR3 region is CASSPRTSSNEKLFF. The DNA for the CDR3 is TGTGCCAGCAGCCCGCGGACGTCTTCTAATGAAAAACTGTTTTTT.

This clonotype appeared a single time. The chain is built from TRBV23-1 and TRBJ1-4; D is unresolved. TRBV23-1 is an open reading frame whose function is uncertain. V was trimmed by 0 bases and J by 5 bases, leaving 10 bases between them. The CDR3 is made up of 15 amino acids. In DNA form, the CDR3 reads TGCGCCAGCAGTCAATCGAGGTGTCAGAATGAAAAACTGTTTTTT. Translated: CASSQSRCQNEKLFF.

The CDR3 DNA follows: TGTGCCAGCAGTTACTCGGGGACAGGGTCCTACAATGAGCAGTTCTTC. Translating gives CASSYSGTGSYNEQFF. The chain is built from TRBV6-5 and TRBJ2-1; 9 bases align to TRBD1. This CDR3 is built from 16 residues. Germline CDR1 is MNHEY and CDR2 is SVGAGI. J was trimmed by 1 base and V by 0 bases; bases with no gene match: 1.

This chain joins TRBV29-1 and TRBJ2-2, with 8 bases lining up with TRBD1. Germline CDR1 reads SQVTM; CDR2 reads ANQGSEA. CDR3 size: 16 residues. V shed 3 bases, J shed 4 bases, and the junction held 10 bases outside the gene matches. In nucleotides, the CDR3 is TGCAGCGTTGAGGGCCAGGGGGCAGTCGGCACCGGGGAGCTGTTTTTT. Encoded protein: CSVEGQGAVGTGELFF.

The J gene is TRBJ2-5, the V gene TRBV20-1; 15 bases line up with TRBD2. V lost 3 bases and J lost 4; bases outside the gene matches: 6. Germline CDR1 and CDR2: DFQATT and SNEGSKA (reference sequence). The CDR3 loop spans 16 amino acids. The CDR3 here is CSASRTSGGAGETQYF. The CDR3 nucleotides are TGCAGTGCTAGCAGGACTAGCGGGGGGGCAGGAGAGACCCAGTACTTC.

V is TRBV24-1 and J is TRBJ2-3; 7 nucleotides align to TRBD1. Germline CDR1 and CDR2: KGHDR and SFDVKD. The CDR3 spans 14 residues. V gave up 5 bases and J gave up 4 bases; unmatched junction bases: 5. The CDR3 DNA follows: TGTGCCACCAGTGGTTCGACAGGGCCAGATACGCAGTATTTT. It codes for CATSGSTGPDTQYF.

The CDR3 DNA follows: TGTGCCAGCAGCCAAGGAGGGGGCGGGGTTGAAGGCTACACCTTC. Encoded protein: CASSQGGGGVEGYTF. The rearrangement uses TRBV4-2 and TRBJ1-2, with 7 bases fitting TRBD1. CDR1 and CDR2 (germline): LGHNA, YNFKEQ. The J segment lost 8 bases and the V segment lost 1 base, leaving 10 bases of the junction unmatched. The length of the CDR3 is 15 residues.

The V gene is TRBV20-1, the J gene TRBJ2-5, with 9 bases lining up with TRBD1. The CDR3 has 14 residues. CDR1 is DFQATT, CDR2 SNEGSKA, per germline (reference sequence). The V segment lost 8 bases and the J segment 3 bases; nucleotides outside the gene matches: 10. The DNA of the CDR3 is TGCAGTACCCCGGACAGGGGCATAGAAGAGACCCAGTACTTC. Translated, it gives CSTPDRGIEETQYF.

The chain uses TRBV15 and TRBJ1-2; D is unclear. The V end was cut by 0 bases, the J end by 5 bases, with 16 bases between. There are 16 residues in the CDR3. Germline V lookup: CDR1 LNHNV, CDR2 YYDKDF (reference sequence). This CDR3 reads CATSREHKSTNYGYTF. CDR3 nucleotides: TGTGCCACCAGCAGAGAACATAAGAGCACGAATTATGGCTACACCTTC.

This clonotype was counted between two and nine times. The CDR3 nucleotides are TGTGCCAGCAGCTTAGGAGGGAACGAAAAACTGTTTTTT. Protein: CASSLGGNEKLFF. V gene TRBV5-4 combines with J gene TRBJ1-4; unclear D gene. Trimming shortened V by 2 bases and J by 8 bases, and 10 bases separated the two germline ends. The CDR3 sequence is 13 residues long. The germline gives CDR1 SGHNT, CDR2 YYREEE (reference sequence).